One TCR beta chain is described in this entry. Data came from immunoSEQ multiplex PCR; TCRdb stores just in-frame clones and leaves some out. The sample includes fewer than 450,000 clones, around nine tenths seen only once; the top ten take 1.2%. The record originates from a study of blood T cell repertoires in COVID-19. Study information: COVID-19 samples collected from the United States, Italy and Spain covered acute and convalescent phases. Nucleic acid was either cDNA or gDNA, and it came from T cells, B-cell-depleted T cells, or PBMCs.

The CDR3 loop spans 12 amino acids. Germline CDR1 is SGHVS and CDR2 is FQNEAQ. V lost 1 base and J lost 7, with 7 bases in between. Living in about two dozen US areas, the participants were between roughly 18 and 95 years of age. The chain joins TRBV7-8 to TRBJ1-1; D is possibly TRBD1 (6 bases). The material sequenced was PBMCs or T cells enriched from blood (not recorded which). This receptor was taken from a woman under 30 who had recovered from COVID-19. The CDR3 spells CASSLVRGEAFF. CDR3 DNA: TGTGCCAGCAGCTTAGTCAGGGGTGAAGCTTTCTTT.